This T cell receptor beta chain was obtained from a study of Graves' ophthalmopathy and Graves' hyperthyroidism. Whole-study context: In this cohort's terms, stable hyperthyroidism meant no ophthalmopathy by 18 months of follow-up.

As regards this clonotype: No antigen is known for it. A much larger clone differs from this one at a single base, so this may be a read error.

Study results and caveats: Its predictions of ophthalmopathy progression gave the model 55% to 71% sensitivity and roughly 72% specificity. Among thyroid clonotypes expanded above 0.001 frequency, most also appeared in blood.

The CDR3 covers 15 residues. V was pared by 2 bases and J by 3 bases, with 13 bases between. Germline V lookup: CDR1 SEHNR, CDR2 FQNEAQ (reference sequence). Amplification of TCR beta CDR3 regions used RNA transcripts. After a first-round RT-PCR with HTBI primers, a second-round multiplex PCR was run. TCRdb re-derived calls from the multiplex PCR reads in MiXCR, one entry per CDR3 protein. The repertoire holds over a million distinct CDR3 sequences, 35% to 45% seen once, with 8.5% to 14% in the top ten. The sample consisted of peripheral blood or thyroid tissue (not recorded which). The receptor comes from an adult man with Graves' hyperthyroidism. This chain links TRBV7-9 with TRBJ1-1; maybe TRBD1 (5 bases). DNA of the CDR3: TGTGCCAGCAGCTTACGGGTGGGGGTGGACACTGAAGCTTTCTTT. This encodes CASSLRVGVDTEAFF.